The rows below give T cell receptor beta chains drawn from one sample of a study of shared clonotypes between healthy human individuals. Here immunoSEQ multiplex PCR was the method, and the copy in TCRdb shows in-frame clones only, minus some. The profile shows fewer than 1 million clones, 96% of them singletons. The material sequenced was naive CD8+ T cells sorted from blood. Receptor source: a man aged 25 to 40 in good health. Each CDR3 is given with its conserved first and last residue. The order of the fields is J gene, V gene, CDR3 protein.

>TRBJ2-7|TRBV11-2
CASSLTSAIYEQYF
>TRBJ2-7|TRBV10-3
CAISESISRSGDEQYF
>TRBJ1-2|TRBV27
CASSLGRGNSYTF
>TRBJ2-7|TRBV29-1
CSVLVRGPSEQYF
>TRBJ2-7|TRBV7-9
CASSSNREQYF
>TRBJ2-3|TRBV28
CASRSLVESTDTQYF
>TRBJ1-1|TRBV6-6
CASSYSRTLEAFF
>TRBJ2-3|TRBV6-1
CASSEERTSGIRDTQYF
>TRBJ2-1|TRBV11-3
CASSLMGVGGEQFF
>TRBJ1-1|TRBV5-6
CASSLHTEAFF
>TRBJ2-1|TRBV19
CASSISSGTYNEQFF
>TRBJ2-7|TRBV4-3
CASSQDTSDYEQYF
>TRBJ2-1|TRBV18
CASSPPASGFSSYNEQFF
>TRBJ2-3|TRBV10-3
CAIGQLTDTQYF
>TRBJ2-1|TRBV29-1
CSVLPLTSVSYNEQFF
>TRBJ2-7|TRBV28
CASTAGTAYLYEQYF
>TRBJ2-1|TRBV4-1
CASSQEGPINEQFF
>TRBJ1-1|TRBV5-1
CASSSLPKDRDAFF
>TRBJ2-1|TRBV6-1
CASSEQDSRTYNEQFF
>TRBJ2-2|TRBV4-3
CASSQEIAGGYTGELFF
>TRBJ1-2|TRBV6-1
CASSELRDRLNYGYTF
>TRBJ2-5|TRBV13
CASRWGARETQYF
>TRBJ2-7|TRBV11-2
CASSAPDRVVFEQYF
>TRBJ2-5|TRBV27
CASNSGVPSEETQYF
>TRBJ2-7|TRBV28
CASSWGSGRAGSYEQYF
>TRBJ2-2|TRBV11-2
CASNQAPGQDTGELFF
>TRBJ2-7|TRBV5-1
CASRPPPGLALDEQYF
>TRBJ2-3|TRBV6-5
CASSYAGSTDTQYF
>TRBJ2-5|TRBV4-3
CASSQGLLQETQYF
>TRBJ1-1|TRBV29-1
CSVERGQAEAFF
>TRBJ2-1|TRBV7-6
CASSLGQGSHNEQFF
>TRBJ2-1|TRBV9
CASSAELAGILYNEQFF
>TRBJ2-7|TRBV14
CASSQAPFYEQYF
>TRBJ2-7|TRBV9
CASNAGGTEPWEQYF
>TRBJ2-7|TRBV7-9
CASSFQGQGGYEQYF
>TRBJ1-2|TRBV7-9
CASEAAIYGYTF
>TRBJ2-7|TRBV7-2
CASSFGLGYEQYF